The clone carrying this T cell receptor (beta chain) appeared a few times. Its matching antigen is unknown. The data stem from a study of T cells after yellow fever vaccination. Overall study: Libraries from low-cell-number fractions were prepared with the SMART-Seq v4 Ultra Low Input RNA kit. Overall study findings and caveats: Post-booster repertoires again held most primary-vaccination clones (about 95% CD4, about 90% CD8).

V trimming: 8 bases; J trimming: 3 bases; junction bases outside the gene matches: 9. This CDR3 is built from 15 residues. CDR1 is SGHRS and CDR2 is YFSETQ in the germline V gene. TCRdb re-analysed the 5' RACE reads in MiXCR, keeping a single row per CDR3 protein. The top ten clones hold roughly 16% of a sample with roughly 520,000 distinct CDR3 sequences, 21% of them seen once. This sequence originates from a man between 18 and 35 years old who received the YFV17D yellow fever vaccine. The sample was PBMCs, taken 21 days after the first yellow fever vaccination. The gene calls are TRBV5-1 and TRBJ2-5; the match to TRBD2 covers 11 bases. The CDR3 here is CARQHTSGGEETQYF. CDR3 bases: TGCGCCAGGCAGCATACTAGCGGGGGAGAAGAGACCCAGTACTTC. The whole variable domain, remainder taken from reference TRBV5-1 and TRBJ2-5, is KAGVTQTPRYLIKTRGQQVTLSCSPISGHRSVSWYQQTPGQGLQFLFEYFSETQRNKGNFPGRFSGRQFSNSRSEMNVSTLELGDSALYLCARQHTSGGEETQYFGPGTRLLVL.